This TCR beta chain was captured in a study of T cell repertoires in cytomegalovirus infection. V lost 6 bases, J lost 3 bases, and 12 bases lay in between. The CDR3 loop spans 14 amino acids. TCRdb reprocessed the reads with MiXCR, giving one entry per CDR3 protein. This repertoire shows hundreds of thousands of distinct CDR3 sequences, about 28% found once; its top ten account for around 20%. This clonotype was detected a few times. Its antigen remains unknown. The J gene is TRBJ1-5, the V gene TRBV12-3 or TRBV12-4; TRBD1 might be the D (6 bases). The sequence was collected from a human donor in good health (CMV status not recorded). Some clones in this sample may be carry-over from other donors' samples. The source was cultured PBMCs, collected from culture after CMV antigen stimulation. DNA for the CDR3: TGTGCCAGCAGCCCTACAGGGCCCAATCAGCCCCAGCATTTT. Amino acid sequence: CASSPTGPNQPQHF.